These 26 T cell receptor beta chains were sequenced from one sample in a study of T cell repertoires in cytomegalovirus infection (dated by TCRdb to between 2018 and 2020). These reads were obtained on an Illumina HiSeq 1500. TCRdb reprocessing: public reads trimmed at Q25 with fastp, clones called with MiXCR, in-frame beta chains kept. One record per CDR3 amino acid sequence lists the most common genes and DNA. A total of about 200,000 distinct CDR3 sequences appear in this sample, 8% to 10% of them only once. The biggest ten clones account for approximately 4.2% of the sample. Sequenced input: PBMCs. These TCRs come from a human donor in good health (CMV status not recorded). Some clones in this sample may be carry-over from other donors' samples.

This clonotype was found a few times. The chain combines TRBV5-1 with TRBJ2-1, with D possibly matching TRBD1 (5 bases). V lost 0 bases, J lost 5 bases, and 9 bases lay in between. The CDR3 runs 14 residues. From germline, CDR1 is SGHRS and CDR2 YFSETQ. The CDR3: CASSLGQGHNEQFF. CDR3 sequence (DNA): TGCGCCAGCAGCTTGGGCCAGGGCCACAATGAGCAGTTCTTC.

This clonotype was recorded at least ten times. The chain uses TRBV19 and TRBJ2-7, with TRBD1 identical over 8 bases. V trimming: 6 bases; J trimming: 0 bases; junction bases outside the gene matches: 16. Germline-derived CDR1 and CDR2 are LNHDA and SQIVND (reference sequence). This CDR3 contains 18 residues. CDR3 region: CASSTWTGSPSSSYEQYF. CDR3 nucleotides: TGTGCCAGTAGCACCTGGACAGGGTCCCCCTCGAGCTCCTACGAGCAGTACTTC.

This clonotype has just a few counts. The V and J genes are TRBV20-1 and TRBJ2-5; D may be TRBD2 (5 bases). V lost 0 bases, J lost 2 bases, and 10 bases lay in between. The CDR3 runs 14 residues. Germline V CDR1 and CDR2: DFQATT, SNEGSKA (reference sequence). CDR3 residues: CSAREASRQETQYF. CDR3 sequence (DNA): TGCAGTGCTAGAGAGGCTAGCAGACAAGAGACCCAGTACTTC.

Ten or more counts support this clonotype. The gene calls are TRBV11-2 and TRBJ2-5; either TRBD1 or TRBD2 may supply D (6 bases each). V gave up 2 bases and J gave up 0 bases, with 10 bases separating them. CDR1 is SGHAT and CDR2 is FQNNGV in the germline V gene. The CDR3 is 15 amino acids. CDR3 DNA: TGTGCCAGCAGCTTAATTAGGGGGGACCAAGAGACCCAGTACTTC. Protein: CASSLIRGDQETQYF.

The V gene is TRBV5-6, the J gene TRBJ2-7; tentatively, D is TRBD1 (5 bases). Germline V lookup: CDR1 SGHDT, CDR2 YYEEEE. V shed 0 bases and J shed 4 bases, with 14 bases lying between them. This CDR3 is built from 15 residues. The CDR3 loop is CASSLADRGWYEQYF. The CDR3 DNA is TGTGCCAGCAGCTTGGCCGATAGGGGCTGGTACGAGCAGTACTTC.

This clonotype was counted a few times. The J gene is TRBJ1-5, the V gene TRBV6-2 or TRBV6-3, with D perhaps TRBD1 (5 bases). V dropped 6 bases and J dropped 0 bases, with 12 bases sitting between them. Germline CDR1 is MNHEY and CDR2 is SVGEGT. The CDR3 extends over 15 amino acids. The CDR3 spells CASSRDGNSNQPQHF. In nucleotides, the CDR3 is TGTGCCAGCAGCCGGGACGGGAATAGCAATCAGCCCCAGCATTTT.

This clonotype was detected a few times. The CDR3 loop reads CASSRTGGRGDTQYF. In DNA, the CDR3 is TGTGCCAGCAGCCGGACGGGGGGGCGGGGGGATACGCAGTATTTT. V and J are TRBV11-2 and TRBJ2-3, with 8 bases fitting TRBD2. CDR3 length: 15 residues. V shed 5 bases, J shed 6 bases, and the junction held 10 bases outside the gene matches. Looked up from germline, CDR1 is SGHAT and CDR2 is FQNNGV.

At least ten counts were recorded for this clonotype. V and J are TRBV6-2 or TRBV6-3 and TRBJ2-1; 9 bases are shared with TRBD2. Per germline, CDR1 MNHEY and CDR2 SVGEGT. V shed 4 bases, J shed 2 bases, and the junction held 0 bases outside the gene matches. This CDR3 is 14 amino acids long. This CDR3 is CASSSSGAYNEQFF. The CDR3 nucleotides read TGTGCCAGCAGTTCTAGCGGGGCCTACAATGAGCAGTTCTTC.

This clonotype has a handful of counts. The V gene is TRBV20-1, the J gene TRBJ2-2; 9 nucleotides match TRBD2. The CDR3 loop spans 16 amino acids. Germline V gene data show CDR1 as DFQATT and CDR2 as SNEGSKA (reference sequence). V gave up 5 bases and J gave up 0 bases; unmatched junction bases: 7. The DNA of the CDR3 is TGCAGTGCTCTCGGGGGACTAGCCTCGAACACCGGGGAGCTGTTTTTT. It is translated as CSALGGLASNTGELFF.

The chain recombines TRBV20-1 with TRBJ2-7; D is unresolved. Trimming removed 5 bases from V and 0 bases from J, with 8 bases in between. CDR3 length: 12 amino acids. Germline CDR1 reads DFQATT; CDR2 reads SNEGSKA (reference sequence). CDR3 nucleotide sequence: TGCAGTGCTGTTGGTAGCTCCTACGAGCAGTACTTC. This translates into CSAVGSSYEQYF.

The J gene is TRBJ2-3, the V gene TRBV7-2; D gene ambiguous. Trimming stripped 4 bases from V and 14 bases from J, with 25 bases between. The CDR3 covers 15 residues. The V gene's germline CDR1 is SGHTA and CDR2 FQGNSA. The CDR3 nucleotides read TGTGCCAGCAGCTATAGTATCGCGGCGTTCGATACGAGGTATTTT. It codes for CASSYSIAAFDTRYF.

This clonotype was found a few times. The chain employs TRBV12-3 or TRBV12-4 and TRBJ1-1; D gene ambiguous. The CDR3 spans 14 residues. Trimming stripped 1 base from V and 12 bases from J, with 18 bases between. CDR3 nucleotides: TGTGCCAGCAGTTTAGTGCAGGAGGGAAGGAAGACTTTCTTT. Its protein is CASSLVQEGRKTFF.

This clonotype showed up just a few times. The J gene is TRBJ2-7, the V gene TRBV7-2; D perhaps matches TRBD2 (5 bases). Trimming shortened V by 0 bases and J by 2 bases, and 20 bases separated the two germline ends. The germline gives CDR1 SGHTA, CDR2 FQGNSA. This CDR3 has 18 amino acids. Written as DNA, the CDR3 is TGTGCCAGCAGCTTAGCGGTCTCGGGGATGGCGAACCCCTACGAGCAGTACTTC. The encoded protein is CASSLAVSGMANPYEQYF.

This clonotype was seen more than once but under ten times. The CDR3 region is CASSSGQGALEQYF. For the CDR3, the DNA is TGTGCCAGCAGCTCGGGACAGGGGGCTCTCGAGCAGTACTTC. The chain employs TRBV9 and TRBJ2-7; 12 bases map to TRBD1. Germline lookup yields CDR1 SGDLS and CDR2 YYNGEE. With 4 bases clipped from V and 6 bases from J, the junction kept 5 bases outside the gene matches. The CDR3 loop spans 14 amino acids.

A few counts support this clonotype. V usage is TRBV6-5 and J usage is TRBJ1-1; 10 bases line up with TRBD1. The CDR3 is 15 residues long. The germline V gene has CDR1 MNHEY and CDR2 SVGAGI. The J segment lost 12 bases and the V segment lost 7 bases, leaving 17 bases of the junction unmatched. The CDR3 bases are TGTGCCAGCACCGCAACGACAGGGGGCGGGGGGTGGACTTTCTTT. Its translation: CASTATTGGGGWTFF.

The sample holds a few counts of this clonotype. The chain employs TRBV5-1 and TRBJ2-1, with 13 positions matching TRBD2. J lost 0 bases, V lost 4 bases, and 13 bases had no gene match. This CDR3 is built from 20 residues. CDR1 and CDR2 from the germline V gene are SGHRS and YFSETQ. The CDR3 sequence: CASSPRPGLAGISSYNEQFF. Here the CDR3 DNA reads TGCGCCAGCAGCCCCAGGCCGGGACTAGCGGGAATAAGCTCCTACAATGAGCAGTTCTTC. Based on the CDR3 plus reference TRBV5-1 and TRBJ2-1, the full variable domain is KAGVTQTPRYLIKTRGQQVTLSCSPISGHRSVSWYQQTPGQGLQFLFEYFSETQRNKGNFPGRFSGRQFSNSRSEMNVSTLELGDSALYLCASSPRPGLAGISSYNEQFFGPGTRLTVL.

V is TRBV28 and J is TRBJ2-6; TRBD1 agrees at 7 bases. Germline CDR1 MDHEN, CDR2 SYDVKM. The CDR3 is 17 amino acids. With V trimmed by 3 bases and J by 2 bases, 7 bases remained unmatched. CDR3 DNA sequence: TGTGCCAGCAGTTTTCGAGCCGGGACAGCTGGGGCCAACGTCCTGACTTTC. This gives the protein CASSFRAGTAGANVLTF.

This clonotype was picked up a small number of times. The rearrangement links TRBV4-3 to TRBJ2-2; no clear D. This CDR3 region has 14 residues. Germline V gene lookup returns CDR1 LGHNA and CDR2 YSLEER. V was shortened by 2 bases and J by 3 bases, with 7 bases between the two germline ends. The CDR3 DNA follows: TGCGCCAGCAGCCAACTGCTCCACACCGGGGAGCTGTTTTTT. Its protein product is CASSQLLHTGELFF.

This clonotype appeared many times. The gene calls are TRBV7-2 and TRBJ2-7; D not resolved. Deletions cut 1 base from V and 2 bases from J, with 9 bases between. CDR1 SGHTA and CDR2 FQGNSA come from the germline V gene. CDR3 length equals 14 residues. This CDR3 is CASSLGLGTYEQYF. The DNA for the CDR3 is TGTGCCAGCAGCTTAGGTCTGGGAACCTACGAGCAGTACTTC.

This clonotype has a handful of counts. This chain links TRBV5-1 with TRBJ1-1; D not resolved. Germline V gene data show CDR1 as SGHRS and CDR2 as YFSETQ. Trimming stripped 2 bases from V and 1 base from J, with 9 bases between. The CDR3 contains 14 residues. The CDR3 region has the DNA TGCGCCAGCAGCTTTCTGGGCCGGAACACTGAAGCTTTCTTT. Translation: CASSFLGRNTEAFF. The full variable domain, with the rest looked up from reference TRBV5-1 and TRBJ1-1, is KAGVTQTPRYLIKTRGQQVTLSCSPISGHRSVSWYQQTPGQGLQFLFEYFSETQRNKGNFPGRFSGRQFSNSRSEMNVSTLELGDSALYLCASSFLGRNTEAFFGQGTRLTVV.

This clonotype was counted many times. The genes are TRBV6-6 and TRBJ2-7, with TRBD1 identical over 8 bases. The trim removed 6 bases at V and 6 bases at J, leaving 13 bases unmatched. The CDR3 covers 15 residues. CDR1 is MNHNY and CDR2 is SVGAGI in the germline V gene (reference sequence). Written as DNA, the CDR3 is TGTGCCAGCAGAGATCAGACAGGGGCTCTGGCCGAGCAGTACTTC. Translated, it gives CASRDQTGALAEQYF.

This clonotype was found many times. The chain carries TRBV7-8 and TRBJ2-7, with a possible D match to TRBD1 (6 bases). Germline lookup yields CDR1 SGHVS and CDR2 FQNEAQ. Trimming removed 5 bases at V and 2 bases at J, with 16 bases between. The CDR3 consists of 15 residues. The CDR3 DNA reads TGTGCCAGCAGCACTAAGGCAGGACAGACCTACGAGCAGTACTTC. This gives the protein CASSTKAGQTYEQYF.

The CDR3, as DNA: TGTGCCAGCCGACGACCTCTAGCGGGCGAGACCCAGTACTTC. It is translated as CASRRPLAGETQYF. The chain couples TRBV7-2 to TRBJ2-5, with TRBD2 identical over 8 bases. The CDR3 is 14 residues long. Trimming removed 8 bases from V and 5 bases from J; junction bases left unmatched: 10. Germline V gene lookup returns CDR1 SGHTA and CDR2 FQGNSA.

This clonotype was counted at least ten times. The rearrangement joins TRBV7-9 to TRBJ1-2, with D perhaps TRBD1 (6 bases). Germline V CDR1 and CDR2: SEHNR, FQNEAQ (reference sequence). The CDR3 has 16 residues. The V and J ends lost 0 bases and 7 bases respectively, with 18 bases between them. For the CDR3, the DNA is TGTGCCAGCAGCTTAGCGCTCTCGGGGGGCGCGAGTGGCTACACCTTC. This gives the protein CASSLALSGGASGYTF.

As concerns this clonotype: One end of the junction varies from germline; a read error may be responsible. The J gene is TRBJ2-3, the V gene TRBV6-8; D remains ambiguous. The length of the CDR3 is 13 residues. In germline, CDR1 is MNHGY, CDR2 SAAAGT. The CDR3 here is CASRFAVTDTQCF. The DNA for the CDR3 is TGTGCCAGCAGGTTCGCAGTCACAGATACGCAGTGTTTT.

Remarks on this clonotype: A much bigger clone sits one base away, suggesting this may be a read error. The chain is built from TRBV4-3 and TRBJ1-3; D is possibly TRBD1 (5 bases). The CDR3 extends over 17 amino acids. Germline assignment: CDR1 LGHNA and CDR2 YSLEER. The germline V and J ends were trimmed by 0 bases and 2 bases, with 14 bases remaining between them. The CDR3 nucleotides read TGCGCCAGCAGCCAAGATCCCCCGGGGGAAACTGGAAACACCATATATTTT. Protein product: CASSQDPPGETGNTIYF.